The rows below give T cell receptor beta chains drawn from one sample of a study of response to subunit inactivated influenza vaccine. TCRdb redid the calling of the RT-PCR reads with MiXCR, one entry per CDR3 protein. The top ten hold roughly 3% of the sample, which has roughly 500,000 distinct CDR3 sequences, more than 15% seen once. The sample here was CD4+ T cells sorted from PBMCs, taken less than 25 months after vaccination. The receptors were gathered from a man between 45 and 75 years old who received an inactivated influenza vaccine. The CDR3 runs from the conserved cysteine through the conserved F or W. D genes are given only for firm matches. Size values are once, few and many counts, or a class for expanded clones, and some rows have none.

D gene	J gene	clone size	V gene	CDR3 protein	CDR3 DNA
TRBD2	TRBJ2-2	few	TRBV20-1	CSAQGLAGGNTGELFF	TGCAGTGCCCAAGGACTAGCGGGAGGGAACACCGGGGAGCTGTTTTTT
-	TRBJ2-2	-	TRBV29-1	CSVGTGELFF	TGCAGCGTTGGCACCGGGGAGCTGTTTTTT
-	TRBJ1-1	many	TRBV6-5	CASSYMRGNTEAFF	TGTGCCAGCAGTTACATGAGGGGGAACACTGAAGCTTTCTTT
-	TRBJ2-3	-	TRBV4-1	CASSRPWGSNTDTQYF	TGCGCCAGCAGCCGTCCGTGGGGATCGAACACAGATACGCAGTATTTT
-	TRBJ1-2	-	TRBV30	CAWRPGDRGYTF	TGTGCCTGGAGACCAGGGGATCGAGGCTACACCTTC
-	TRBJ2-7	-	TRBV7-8	CASSPGPRVSYEQYF	TGTGCCAGCAGCCCGGGCCCCAGAGTCTCCTACGAGCAGTACTTC
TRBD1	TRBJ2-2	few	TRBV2	CASSYRDRGNTGELFF	TGTGCCAGCAGTTATAGGGACAGGGGGAACACCGGGGAGCTGTTTTTT
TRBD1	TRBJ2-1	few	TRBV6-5	CASSSRDSPRNEQFF	TGTGCCAGCAGCTCTCGGGACAGCCCTCGAAATGAGCAGTTCTTC
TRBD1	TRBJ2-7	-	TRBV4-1	CASSQGTGGLYEQYF	TGCGCCAGCAGCCAGGGGACAGGGGGCCTATACGAGCAGTACTTC
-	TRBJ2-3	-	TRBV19	CASSTARNSDTQYF	TGTGCCAGTAGTACGGCCAGGAATTCGGATACGCAGTATTTT
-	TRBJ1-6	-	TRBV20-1	CSARGGNSYNSPLHF	TGCAGTGCTAGAGGGGGAAACTCCTATAATTCACCCCTCCACTTT
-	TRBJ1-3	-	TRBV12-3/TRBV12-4	CASSPRRDSGNTIYF	TGTGCCAGCAGTCCCCGACGGGACTCTGGAAACACCATATATTTT
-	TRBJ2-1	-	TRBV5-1	CASSHIGGGNEQFF	TGCGCCAGCAGCCACATTGGGGGAGGCAATGAGCAGTTCTTC
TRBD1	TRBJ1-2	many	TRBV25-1	CASSVGDRGPYGYTF	TGTGCCAGCAGTGTTGGAGACAGGGGGCCTTATGGCTACACCTTC
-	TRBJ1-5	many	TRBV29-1	CSVLTGGNQPQHF	TGCAGCGTTTTGACGGGGGGGAACCAGCCCCAGCATTTT
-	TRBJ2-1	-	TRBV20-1	CSATRGNEQFF	TGCAGTGCTACCCGGGGGAATGAGCAGTTCTTC
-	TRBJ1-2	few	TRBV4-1	CASSQEGVSSYGYTF	TGCGCCAGCAGCCAAGAAGGTGTCAGTTCCTATGGCTACACCTTC
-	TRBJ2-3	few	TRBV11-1	CASSPAERDTQYF	TGTGCCAGCAGCCCAGCGGAGAGAGATACGCAGTATTTT
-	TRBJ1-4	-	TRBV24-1	CATSDARASNEKLFF	TGTGCCACCAGTGATGCCCGGGCCTCTAATGAAAAACTGTTTTTT
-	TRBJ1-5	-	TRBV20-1	CSASPDSNQPQHF	TGCAGTGCTAGTCCGGATAGCAATCAGCCCCAGCATTTT
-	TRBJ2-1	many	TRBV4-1	CASSQRETYNEQFF	TGCGCCAGCAGCCAACGGGAGACTTACAATGAGCAGTTCTTC
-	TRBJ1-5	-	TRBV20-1	CSAKSVLRSNQPQHF	TGCAGTGCAAAATCAGTGCTTAGGAGCAATCAGCCCCAGCATTTT
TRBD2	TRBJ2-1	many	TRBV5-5	CASSPLAMRESEQFF	TGTGCCAGCAGCCCTCTAGCTATGCGGGAGTCTGAGCAGTTCTTC
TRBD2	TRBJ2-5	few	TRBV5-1	CASSLVTSEETQYF	TGCGCCAGCAGCTTGGTAACTAGCGAGGAGACCCAGTACTTC
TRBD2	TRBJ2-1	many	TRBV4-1	CASSQLPGTSGYNEQFF	TGCGCCAGCAGCCAGCTCCCCGGGACTAGCGGATACAATGAGCAGTTCTTC
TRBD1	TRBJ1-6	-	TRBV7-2	CASSLSPTGGVSALHF	TGTGCCAGCAGCTTATCTCCTACAGGGGGCGTTTCGGCCCTCCACTTT
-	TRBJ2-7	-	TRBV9	CASSTSWAAQTYEQYF	TGTGCCAGCAGCACCAGTTGGGCTGCTCAGACCTACGAGCAGTACTTC
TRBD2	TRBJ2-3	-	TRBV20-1	CSARGTSGVDTQYF	TGCAGTGCTCGAGGGACTAGCGGGGTGGATACGCAGTATTTT
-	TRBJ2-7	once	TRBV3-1	CASSQALPGVGSYEQYF	TGTGCCAGCAGCCAAGCTCTCCCGGGAGTGGGATCCTACGAGCAGTACTTC
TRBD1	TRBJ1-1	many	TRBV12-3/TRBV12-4	CASSLGGRGTEAFF	TGTGCCAGCAGTTTAGGCGGCAGGGGGACTGAAGCTTTCTTT
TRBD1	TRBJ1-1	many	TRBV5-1	CASSWGQGVFEAFF	TGCGCCAGCAGCTGGGGACAGGGTGTATTCGAAGCTTTCTTT
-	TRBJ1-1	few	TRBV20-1	CSARSLLNTEAFF	TGCAGTGCTAGATCACTACTGAACACTGAAGCTTTCTTT
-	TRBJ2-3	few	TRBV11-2	CASSFRKPSTDTQYF	TGTGCCAGCAGCTTCCGAAAACCTAGCACAGATACGCAGTATTTT
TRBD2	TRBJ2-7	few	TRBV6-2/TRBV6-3	CASSYDPSGSRSYEQYF	TGTGCCAGCAGTTACGACCCTAGCGGGAGCCGCTCCTACGAGCAGTACTTC
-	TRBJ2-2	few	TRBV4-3	CASSQAFGTPTGELFF	TGCGCCAGCAGCCAAGCATTTGGGACACCCACCGGGGAGCTGTTTTTT
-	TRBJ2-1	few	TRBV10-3	CAISVSSGNEQFF	TGTGCCATCAGTGTGTCTTCGGGGAATGAGCAGTTCTTC
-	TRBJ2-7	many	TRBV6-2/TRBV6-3	CASSPRTFYEQYF	TGTGCCAGCAGCCCTCGAACCTTCTACGAGCAGTACTTC
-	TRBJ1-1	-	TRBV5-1	CASSTGTLNTEAFF	TGCGCCAGCAGCACCGGGACATTGAACACTGAAGCTTTCTTT
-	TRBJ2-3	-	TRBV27	CASRPTPGTDTQYF	TGTGCCAGCAGGCCTACTCCTGGCACAGATACGCAGTATTTT
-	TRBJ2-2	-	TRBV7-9	CASSFLTGELFF	TGTGCCAGCAGCTTCCTAACCGGGGAGCTGTTTTTT
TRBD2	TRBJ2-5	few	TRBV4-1	CASSQRGPGTSGGARYETQYF	TGCGCCAGCAGCCAGAGGGGGCCCGGGACTAGCGGGGGGGCCCGGTATGAGACCCAGTACTTC
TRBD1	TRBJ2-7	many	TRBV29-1	CSAGAGTGHYEQYF	TGCAGCGCCGGGGCTGGGACAGGGCACTACGAGCAGTACTTC
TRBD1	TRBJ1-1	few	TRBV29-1	CSVGGTGGTEAFF	TGCAGCGTGGGAGGGACAGGGGGAACTGAAGCTTTCTTT
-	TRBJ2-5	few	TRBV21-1	CASSKTRVRDQETQYF	TGTGCCAGCAGCAAAACTCGGGTACGGGACCAAGAGACCCAGTACTTC
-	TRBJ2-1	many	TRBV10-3	CATGDSYTQFF	TGTGCCACGGGCGACAGTTACACGCAGTTCTTC
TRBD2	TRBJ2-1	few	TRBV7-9	CASSLDKGLAGNNEQFF	TGTGCCAGCAGCTTAGATAAGGGACTAGCGGGTAATAATGAGCAGTTCTTC
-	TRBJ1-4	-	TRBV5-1	CASSQGGKEEKLFF	TGCGCCAGCAGCCAAGGGGGGAAGGAAGAAAAACTGTTTTTT
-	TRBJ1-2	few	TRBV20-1	CSAREGGSYGYTF	TGCAGTGCTAGAGAAGGAGGGAGTTATGGCTACACCTTC
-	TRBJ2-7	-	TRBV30	CAWSWRGYEQYF	TGTGCCTGGAGTTGGAGGGGGTACGAGCAGTACTTC
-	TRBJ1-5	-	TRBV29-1	CSVVYQPQHF	TGCAGCGTCGTTTATCAGCCCCAGCATTTT
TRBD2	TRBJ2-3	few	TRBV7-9	CASILAGTDTQYF	TGTGCCAGCATCCTAGCGGGCACAGATACGCAGTATTTT
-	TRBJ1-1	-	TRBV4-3	CASSHALTATEAFF	TGCGCCAGCAGCCATGCATTAACTGCGACTGAAGCTTTCTTT
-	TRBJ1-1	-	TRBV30	CAWSVGYDSGRSEAFF	TGTGCCTGGAGTGTCGGATATGACTCCGGGCGGTCTGAAGCTTTCTTT
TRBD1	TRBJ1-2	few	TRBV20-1	CSAKRQGAGYGYTF	TGCAGTGCTAAGAGACAGGGGGCTGGCTATGGCTACACCTTC
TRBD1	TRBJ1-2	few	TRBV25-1	CASRGGTGGYTF	TGTGCCAGCAGGGGAGGGACAGGAGGCTACACCTTC
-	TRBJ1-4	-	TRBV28	CASSWAQSEEKLFF	TGTGCCAGCAGCTGGGCCCAGTCGGAGGAAAAACTGTTTTTT
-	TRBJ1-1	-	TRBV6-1	CASTFYRNTEAFF	TGTGCCAGCACCTTTTACAGGAACACTGAAGCTTTCTTT